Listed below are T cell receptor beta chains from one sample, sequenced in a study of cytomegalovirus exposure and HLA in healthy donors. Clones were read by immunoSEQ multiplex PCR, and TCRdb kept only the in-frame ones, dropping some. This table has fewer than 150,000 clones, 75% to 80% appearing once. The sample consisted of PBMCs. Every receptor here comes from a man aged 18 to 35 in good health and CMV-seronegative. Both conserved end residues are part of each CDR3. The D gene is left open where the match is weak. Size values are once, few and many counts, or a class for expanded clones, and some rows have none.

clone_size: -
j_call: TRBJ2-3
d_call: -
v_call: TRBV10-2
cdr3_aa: CASSEAGVLRGSRTDTQYF
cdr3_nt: TGCGCCAGCAGTGAGGCGGGGGTGTTGAGGGGGAGCCGCACAGATACGCAGTATTTT

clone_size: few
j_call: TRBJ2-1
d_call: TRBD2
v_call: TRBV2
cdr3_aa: CASSEGREGFYEQFF
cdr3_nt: TGTGCCAGCAGTGAAGGTCGGGAGGGATTTTATGAGCAGTTCTTC

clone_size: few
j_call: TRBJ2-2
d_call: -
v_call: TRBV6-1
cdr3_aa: CATPDTNTGELFF
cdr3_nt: TGTGCCACCCCTGACACGAACACCGGGGAGCTGTTTTTT

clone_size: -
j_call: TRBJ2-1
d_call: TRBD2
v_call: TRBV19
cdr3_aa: CASSIDLFGLAGHNEQFF
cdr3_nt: TGTGCCAGTAGTATAGATCTATTCGGGCTAGCGGGGCACAATGAGCAGTTCTTC

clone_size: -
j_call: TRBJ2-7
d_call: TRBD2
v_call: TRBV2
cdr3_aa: CASSDNLRLAGVSSYEQYF
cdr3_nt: TGTGCCAGCAGTGATAATCTGCGGCTAGCGGGTGTGAGCTCCTACGAGCAGTACTTC

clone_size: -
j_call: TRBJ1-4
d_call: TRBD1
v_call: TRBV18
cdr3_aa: CASSVGQAATNEKLFF
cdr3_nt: TGTGCCAGCTCAGTCGGACAGGCCGCAACTAATGAAAAACTGTTTTTT

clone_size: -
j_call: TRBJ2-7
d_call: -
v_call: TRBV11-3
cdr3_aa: CASSPGEGEVNEQYF
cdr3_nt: TGTGCCAGCAGCCCCGGGGAGGGGGAAGTCAACGAGCAGTACTTC

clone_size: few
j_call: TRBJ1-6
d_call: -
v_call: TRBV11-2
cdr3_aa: CASSLFPSYRDLYNSPLHF
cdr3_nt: TGTGCCAGCAGCTTATTTCCGAGTTACAGGGACCTCTATAATTCACCCCTCCACTTT

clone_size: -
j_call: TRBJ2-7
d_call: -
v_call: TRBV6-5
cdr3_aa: CASSPGTVNYEQYF
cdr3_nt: TGTGCCAGCAGTCCCGGGACTGTGAACTACGAGCAGTACTTC

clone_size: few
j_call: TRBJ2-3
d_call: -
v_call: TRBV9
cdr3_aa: CASSAGFATDTQYF
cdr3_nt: TGTGCCAGCAGCGCAGGGTTCGCCACAGATACGCAGTATTTT

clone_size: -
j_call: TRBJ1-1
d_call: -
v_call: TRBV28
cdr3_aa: CASSLWALPTEAFF
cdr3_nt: TGTGCCAGCAGTTTGTGGGCCCTTCCCACTGAAGCTTTCTTT

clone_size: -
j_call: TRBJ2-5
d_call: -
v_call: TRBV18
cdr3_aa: CASLGTLRETQYF
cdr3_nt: TGTGCCAGCCTTGGGACATTAAGAGAGACCCAGTACTTC

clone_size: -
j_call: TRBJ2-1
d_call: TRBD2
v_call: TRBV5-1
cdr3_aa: CASGTSGGWNEQFF
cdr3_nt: TGCGCCAGCGGTACTAGCGGGGGGTGGAATGAGCAGTTCTTC

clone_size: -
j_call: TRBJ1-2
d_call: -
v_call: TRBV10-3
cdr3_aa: CAISDAGGASEGYTF
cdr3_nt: TGTGCCATCAGTGACGCGGGGGGCGCATCGGAAGGCTACACCTTC

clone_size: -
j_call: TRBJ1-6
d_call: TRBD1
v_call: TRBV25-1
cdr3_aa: CASSEWAGGDNSPLHF
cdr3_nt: TGTGCCAGCAGTGAATGGGCAGGGGGCGATAATTCACCCCTCCACTTT

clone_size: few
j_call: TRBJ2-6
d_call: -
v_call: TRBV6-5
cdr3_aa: CASSYTGSGANVLTF
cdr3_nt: TGTGCCAGCAGTTACACAGGCTCTGGGGCCAACGTCCTGACTTTC

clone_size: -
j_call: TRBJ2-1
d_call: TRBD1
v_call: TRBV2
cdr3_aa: CASIRDRKFEQFF
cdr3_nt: TGTGCCAGCATAAGGGACAGGAAATTCGAGCAGTTCTTC

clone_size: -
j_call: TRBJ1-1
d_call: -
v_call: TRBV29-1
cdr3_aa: CSVEDGGGRDTEAFF
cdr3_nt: TGCAGCGTTGAAGATGGAGGAGGGAGGGACACTGAAGCTTTCTTT

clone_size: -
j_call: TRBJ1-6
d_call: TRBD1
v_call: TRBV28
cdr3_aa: CASSPGTGAHF
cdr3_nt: TGTGCCAGCAGTCCCGGGACAGGGGCCCACTTT

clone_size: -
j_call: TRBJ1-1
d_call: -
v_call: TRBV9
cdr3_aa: CASSDGTGTEAFF
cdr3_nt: TGTGCCAGCAGCGACGGAACGGGAACTGAAGCTTTCTTT

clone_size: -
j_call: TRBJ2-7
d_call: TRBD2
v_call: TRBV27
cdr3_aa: CASSLVLAGGPDEQYF
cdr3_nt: TGTGCCAGCAGTTTAGTACTAGCGGGAGGGCCGGACGAGCAGTACTTC

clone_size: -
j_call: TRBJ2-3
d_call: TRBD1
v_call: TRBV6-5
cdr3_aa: CASSYGTGTDTQYF
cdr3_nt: TGTGCCAGCAGTTACGGGACAGGAACAGATACGCAGTATTTT

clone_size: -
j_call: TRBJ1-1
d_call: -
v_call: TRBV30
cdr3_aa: CAWMAGAHTEAFF
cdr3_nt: TGTGCCTGGATGGCGGGGGCGCACACTGAAGCTTTCTTT

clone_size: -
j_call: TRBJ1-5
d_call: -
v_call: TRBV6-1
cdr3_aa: CASSEQVRGNQPQHF
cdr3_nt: TGTGCCAGCAGTGAACAGGTGAGGGGCAATCAGCCCCAGCATTTT

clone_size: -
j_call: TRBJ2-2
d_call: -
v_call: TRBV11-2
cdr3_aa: CASSTAGGRLFF
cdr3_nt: TGTGCCAGCAGCACCGCAGGGGGGCGGCTGTTTTTT

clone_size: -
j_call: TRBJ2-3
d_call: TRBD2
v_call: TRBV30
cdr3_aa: CAWSVKRGAGTDTQYF
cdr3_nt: TGTGCCTGGAGTGTAAAGCGGGGGGCTGGCACAGATACGCAGTATTTT

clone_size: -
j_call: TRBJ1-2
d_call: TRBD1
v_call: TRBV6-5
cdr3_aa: CASKGSKTGGRGYTF
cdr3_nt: TGTGCCTCCAAAGGTTCCAAGACAGGGGGCAGGGGCTACACCTTC

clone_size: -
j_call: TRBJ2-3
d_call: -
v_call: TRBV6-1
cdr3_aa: CASSEGLVVADTQYF
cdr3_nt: TGTGCCAGCAGTGAAGGCCTAGTAGTCGCAGATACGCAGTATTTT

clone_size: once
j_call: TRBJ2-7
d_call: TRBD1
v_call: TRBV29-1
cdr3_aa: CSVRQGGGYEQYF
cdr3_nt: TGCAGCGTTCGACAGGGCGGAGGCTACGAGCAGTACTTC

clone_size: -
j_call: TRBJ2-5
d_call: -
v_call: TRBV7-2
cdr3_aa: CASSLQVSQETQYF
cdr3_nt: TGTGCCAGCAGCTTGCAGGTGTCCCAAGAGACCCAGTACTTC

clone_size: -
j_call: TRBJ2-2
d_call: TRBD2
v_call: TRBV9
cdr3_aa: CASSVGNSGATGELFF
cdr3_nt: TGTGCCAGCAGCGTAGGAAACAGCGGGGCAACCGGGGAGCTGTTTTTT

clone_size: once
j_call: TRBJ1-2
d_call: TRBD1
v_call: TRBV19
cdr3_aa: CASKGTGAPIYGYTF
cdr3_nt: TGTGCCAGTAAAGGGACAGGGGCTCCCATCTATGGCTACACCTTC

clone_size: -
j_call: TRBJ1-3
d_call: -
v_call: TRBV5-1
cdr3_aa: CASSRDWGDTTDLRTGNTIYF
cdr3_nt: TGCGCCAGCAGTCGCGATTGGGGGGATACGACAGATTTACGAACTGGAAACACCATATATTTT

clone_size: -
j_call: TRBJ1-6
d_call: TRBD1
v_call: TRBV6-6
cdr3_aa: CASSPSPDRGNSPLHF
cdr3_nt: TGTGCCAGCAGTCCTTCCCCGGACAGGGGTAATTCACCCCTCCACTTT

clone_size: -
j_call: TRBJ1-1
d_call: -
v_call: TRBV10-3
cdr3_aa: CAISAGTEAFF
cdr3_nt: TGTGCCATCAGTGCAGGCACTGAAGCTTTCTTT

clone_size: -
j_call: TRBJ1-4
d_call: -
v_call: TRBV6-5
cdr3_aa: CASSYQGTPANEKLFF
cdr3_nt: TGTGCCAGCAGTTACCAGGGCACTCCAGCTAATGAAAAACTGTTTTTT

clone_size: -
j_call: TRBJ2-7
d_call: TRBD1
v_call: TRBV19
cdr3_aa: CASSMGRGSSYYEQYF
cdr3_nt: TGTGCCAGTAGTATGGGCAGGGGGTCCTCCTACTACGAGCAGTACTTC

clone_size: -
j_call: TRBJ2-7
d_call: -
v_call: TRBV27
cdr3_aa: CASSFPGGKQYF
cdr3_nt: TGTGCCAGCAGTTTTCCGGGGGGCAAGCAGTACTTC

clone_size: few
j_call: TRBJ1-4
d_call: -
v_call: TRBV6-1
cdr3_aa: CASSEFAGMNEKLFF
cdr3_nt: TGTGCCAGCAGTGAATTTGCAGGGATGAATGAAAAACTGTTTTTT

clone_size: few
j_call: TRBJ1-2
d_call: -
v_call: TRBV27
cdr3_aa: CASTQRNGRVSDGYTF
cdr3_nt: TGTGCCAGCACCCAAAGGAACGGCAGGGTCAGCGATGGCTACACCTTC

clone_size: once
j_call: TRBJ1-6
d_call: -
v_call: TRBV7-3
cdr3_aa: CASSPYSNSPLHF
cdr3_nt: TGTGCCAGCAGCCCCTACAGTAATTCACCCCTCCACTTT

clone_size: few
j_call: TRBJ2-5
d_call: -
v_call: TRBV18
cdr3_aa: CASSLTTGTSGQETQYF
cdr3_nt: TGTGCCAGCTCACTTACTACCGGGACTTCGGGCCAAGAGACCCAGTACTTC

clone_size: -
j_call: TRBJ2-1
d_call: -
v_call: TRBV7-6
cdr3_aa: CASSLVVTDPEQFF
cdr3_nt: TGTGCCAGCAGCTTAGTAGTGACAGACCCTGAGCAGTTCTTC

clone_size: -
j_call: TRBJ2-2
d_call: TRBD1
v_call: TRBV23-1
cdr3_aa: CASSRAGGRDGELFF
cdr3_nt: TGCGCCAGCAGTCGGGCAGGGGGCCGGGACGGGGAGCTGTTTTTT

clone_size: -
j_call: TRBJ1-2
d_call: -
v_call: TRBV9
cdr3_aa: CASSSTNRRYGYTF
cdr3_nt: TGTGCCAGCAGCTCGACGAACAGGCGGTATGGCTACACCTTC

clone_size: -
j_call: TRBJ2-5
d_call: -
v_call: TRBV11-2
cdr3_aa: CASSFGHQETQYF
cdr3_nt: TGTGCCAGCAGCTTCGGTCACCAAGAGACCCAGTACTTC

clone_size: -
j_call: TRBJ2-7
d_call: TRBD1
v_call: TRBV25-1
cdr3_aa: CASCRDRGYEQYF
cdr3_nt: TGTGCCAGCTGCCGGGACAGGGGGTACGAGCAGTACTTC

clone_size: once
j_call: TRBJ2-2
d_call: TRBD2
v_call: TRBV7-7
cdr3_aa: CASSLGTSADTGELFF
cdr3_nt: TGTGCCAGCAGCTTAGGAACTAGCGCCGACACCGGGGAGCTGTTTTTT

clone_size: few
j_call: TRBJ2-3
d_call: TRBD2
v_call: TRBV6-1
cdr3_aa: CASRDLAGDEDTQYF
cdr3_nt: TGTGCCAGCAGGGATCTAGCGGGAGATGAAGATACGCAGTATTTT

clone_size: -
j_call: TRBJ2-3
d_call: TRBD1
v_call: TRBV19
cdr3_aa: CASSLRQGTDTQYF
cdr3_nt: TGTGCCAGTAGTCTCCGACAGGGGACAGATACGCAGTATTTT

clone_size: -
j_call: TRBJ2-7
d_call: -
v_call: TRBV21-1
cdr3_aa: CASSKMSRIHEQYF
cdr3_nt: TGTGCCAGCAGCAAAATGTCCAGGATCCACGAGCAGTACTTC

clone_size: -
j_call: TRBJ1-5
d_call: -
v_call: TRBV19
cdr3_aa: CASTGGTGMRNQPQHF
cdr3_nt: TGTGCCAGTACCGGGGGGACGGGAATGAGAAATCAGCCCCAGCATTTT

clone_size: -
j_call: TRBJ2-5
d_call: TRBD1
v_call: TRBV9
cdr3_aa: CASSVGAYRGKETQYF
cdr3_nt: TGTGCCAGCAGCGTAGGGGCCTACAGGGGTAAAGAGACCCAGTACTTC

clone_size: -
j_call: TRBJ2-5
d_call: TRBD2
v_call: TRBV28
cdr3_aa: CASSFPGLGSQETQYF
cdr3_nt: TGTGCCAGCAGTTTCCCGGGACTAGGTTCCCAAGAGACCCAGTACTTC

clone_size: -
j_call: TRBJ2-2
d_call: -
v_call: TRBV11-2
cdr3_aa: CASSLEGAGELFF
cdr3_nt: TGTGCCAGCAGCTTAGAGGGCGCCGGGGAGCTGTTTTTT

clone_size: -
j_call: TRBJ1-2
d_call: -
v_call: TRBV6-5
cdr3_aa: CASSFQGYYGYTF
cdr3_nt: TGTGCCAGCAGTTTTCAGGGGTACTATGGCTACACCTTC

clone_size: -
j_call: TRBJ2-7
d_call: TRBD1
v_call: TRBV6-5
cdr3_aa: CASSRPGQGIHEQYF
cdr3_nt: TGTGCCAGCAGTAGACCGGGACAGGGTATCCACGAGCAGTACTTC

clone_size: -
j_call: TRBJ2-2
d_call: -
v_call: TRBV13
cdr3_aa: CASSFLGDTGELFF
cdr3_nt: TGTGCCAGCAGCTTCCTAGGCGACACCGGGGAGCTGTTTTTT

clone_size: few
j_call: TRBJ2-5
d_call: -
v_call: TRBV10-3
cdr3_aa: CAIGPVQETQYF
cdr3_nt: TGTGCCATCGGGCCAGTACAAGAGACCCAGTACTTC